The clone carrying this T cell receptor (beta chain) was detected only once. What it binds is not known. The CDR3 loop spans 15 amino acids. Germline V CDR1 and CDR2: MNHEY, SVGAGI. This record belongs to a study of radiotherapy plus CTLA-4 blockade in lung cancer. Whole-study context: Objective responses were seen in about a sixth of patients, disease control in approximately 30%.

Each patient with chemo-refractory metastatic non-small-cell lung cancer was treated with focal radiation plus CTLA-4 blockade using ipilimumab. Study conclusions and caveats: In blood, tumor-derived TCR clones expanded after radiotherapy plus ipilimumab.

Assay: immunoSEQ multiplex PCR; the TCRdb copy retains only in-frame clones and omits some. The table records tens of thousands of clones, about 88% of them present only once. The specimen was peripheral blood, collected from a patient treated with radiotherapy plus ipilimumab. This sequence originates from a human donor with non-small cell lung cancer that progressed on radiotherapy plus ipilimumab. The genes are TRBV6-5 and TRBJ2-5, with 10 bases matching TRBD1. The J call could be wrong; TRBJ2-7 is a better fit for the DNA end. DNA of the CDR3: TGTGCCAGGGGGACAGGGGTTAGGGTGTCGTACGAGCAGTACTTC. Encoded protein: CARGTGVRVSYEQYF.